The 26 T cell receptor beta chains below all came from one sample that was sequenced in a study of T-cell reconstitution after alpha-beta-depleted transplantation in children. Researchers prepared the TCRbeta library using unique molecular identifiers, the study reports. TCRdb re-analysed the PCR reads in MiXCR, keeping a single row per CDR3 protein. The sample has hundreds of thousands of distinct CDR3 sequences, less than 35% seen once. The material sequenced was PBMCs from the stem cell graft donor, taken from the stem cell graft. Receptor source: a human donor who donated a stem cell graft to a child with aplastic anemia.

J is TRBJ2-5 and V is TRBV7-9, with 7 positions matching TRBD2. Unmatched junction bases numbered 5, after V lost 0 bases and J lost 4 bases. This CDR3 has 15 residues. CDR1 SEHNR and CDR2 FQNEAQ come from the germline V gene (reference sequence). The DNA of the CDR3 is TGTGCCAGCAGCTTAGCGGCTAGCGGTTTAGAGACCCAGTACTTC. Translation gives CASSLAASGLETQYF.

In DNA form, the CDR3 reads TGCAGTGCTCTAAGTGCAACTAATGAAAAACTGTTTTTT. Translated: CSALSATNEKLFF. This chain joins TRBV20-1 and TRBJ1-4; no firm D call. Germline V gene sequence: CDR1 DFQATT, CDR2 SNEGSKA (reference sequence). The CDR3 runs to 13 residues. Trimming removed 5 bases from V and 0 bases from J, with 7 bases in between.

The table lists this clonotype with a few counts. J is TRBJ1-4 and V is TRBV29-1; possibly TRBD1 for D (5 bases). Germline V gene lookup returns CDR1 SQVTM and CDR2 ANQGSEA. This CDR3 region has 12 residues. Trimming shortened V by 5 bases and J by 7 bases, and 11 bases separated the two germline ends. CDR3 protein: CSVRREGEKLFF. CDR3 sequence (DNA): TGCAGCGTTCGCAGGGAAGGTGAAAAACTGTTTTTT. The entire variable domain, with the rest obtained from reference TRBV29-1 and TRBJ1-4, is as follows: SAVISQKPSRDICQRGTSLTIQCQVDSQVTMMFWYRQQPGQSLTLIATANQGSEATYESGFVIDKFPISRPNLTFSTLTVSNMSPEDSSIYLCSVRREGEKLFFGSGTQLSVL.

This clonotype was recorded at least ten times. This chain links TRBV7-2 with TRBJ2-5, with 7 bases lining up with TRBD2. The trim removed 2 bases at V and 4 bases at J, leaving 10 bases unmatched. The CDR3 spans 16 residues. The V gene's germline CDR1 is SGHTA and CDR2 FQGNSA. CDR3 nucleotide sequence: TGTGCCAGCAGCTTACGATGGGAGGGCCGGGGAGAGACCCAGTACTTC. Translated, it gives CASSLRWEGRGETQYF.

This clonotype was seen a few times. The genes are TRBV29-1 and TRBJ2-1, with 12 bases fitting TRBD2. Trimming took 4 bases from V and 4 from J; bases not matched to a gene: 2. CDR1 and CDR2 (germline): SQVTM, ANQGSEA. The CDR3 has 14 amino acids. CDR3 coding DNA: TGCAGCGTTGTCCTAGCGGGAGGGTACAATGAGCAGTTCTTC. Translating it yields CSVVLAGGYNEQFF.

For this clonotype: An end of the junction does not agree with germline; a read error may underlie this. V gene TRBV9 combines with J gene TRBJ1-1; 9 bases line up with TRBD1. The CDR3 has 12 residues. Looked up from germline, CDR1 is SGDLS and CDR2 is YYNGEE. The CDR3, as DNA: TGTGCCAGCGCCTCCCGGGACAGGGCCCCTACCTTT. It codes for CASASRDRAPTF.

This sequence joins TRBV6-2 or TRBV6-3 and TRBJ2-7; a possible D gene is TRBD1 (6 bases). This CDR3 comprises 12 residues. CDR1 is MNHEY and CDR2 is SVGEGT in the germline V gene. V gave up 6 bases and J gave up 2 bases, with 8 bases separating them. The CDR3 is CASSGQTYEQYV. The CDR3 nucleotides are TGTGCCAGCAGCGGACAGACCTACGAGCAGTACGTC.

The rearrangement joins TRBV10-1 to TRBJ2-1; a possible D gene is TRBD2 (5 bases). This CDR3 spans 15 amino acids. V lost 2 bases to trimming and J lost 6 bases, with 14 bases between them. Germline V lookup: CDR1 WNHNN, CDR2 SYGVQD (reference sequence). CDR3 coding DNA: TGCGCCAGCAGTGAGGTTGCTAGCTGGGGCAATGAGCAGTTCTTC. Translating gives CASSEVASWGNEQFF.

The rearrangement uses TRBV5-6 and TRBJ2-1; 9 nucleotides match TRBD1. Germline trimming cut 4 bases from V and 7 bases from J; bases unmatched to any gene: 9. This CDR3 is 15 amino acids long. Germline V gene lookup returns CDR1 SGHDT and CDR2 YYEEEE. CDR3 residues: CASSPFPGTGNEQFF. The CDR3 nucleotides are TGTGCCAGCAGCCCTTTCCCCGGGACAGGGAATGAGCAGTTCTTC.

The chain combines TRBV4-3 with TRBJ2-7; 9 bases align to TRBD2. The CDR3 loop spans 16 amino acids. Germline lookup yields CDR1 LGHNA and CDR2 YSLEER. V lost 1 base and J lost 2; bases outside the gene matches: 6. Written as DNA, the CDR3 is TGCGCCAGCAGCCAAGGCTCTAGCGGGACGCCCTACGAGCAGTACGTC. As protein: CASSQGSSGTPYEQYV.

The genes are TRBV5-1 and TRBJ2-1; D gene unclear. Germline CDR1 reads SGHRS; CDR2 reads YFSETQ. The CDR3 length is 14 residues. V was cut by 2 bases and J by 8 bases, with 14 bases left in between. The CDR3 bases are TGCGCCAGCAGCTTAGGGTACCCTGGGGATGAGCAGTTCTTC. Translating gives CASSLGYPGDEQFF. Based on the CDR3 plus reference TRBV5-1 and TRBJ2-1, the full variable domain is KAGVTQTPRYLIKTRGQQVTLSCSPISGHRSVSWYQQTPGQGLQFLFEYFSETQRNKGNFPGRFSGRQFSNSRSEMNVSTLELGDSALYLCASSLGYPGDEQFFGPGTRLTVL.

This clonotype was counted between two and nine times. The chain employs TRBV29-1 and TRBJ1-1; D is unresolved. This CDR3 region has 13 residues. Trimming removed 7 bases from V and 4 bases from J, with 16 bases in between. The germline V gene encodes CDR1 SQVTM and CDR2 ANQGSEA. CDR3 in amino acids: CSAGLRSGTEAFF. The CDR3 bases are TGCAGCGCCGGACTGAGGAGTGGCACTGAAGCTTTCTTT. The variable domain in full, with the rest retrieved from reference TRBV29-1 and TRBJ1-1, is SAVISQKPSRDICQRGTSLTIQCQVDSQVTMMFWYRQQPGQSLTLIATANQGSEATYESGFVIDKFPISRPNLTFSTLTVSNMSPEDSSIYLCSAGLRSGTEAFFGQGTRLTVV.

J is TRBJ2-1 and V is TRBV20-1; D is possibly TRBD2 (5 bases). CDR3 length: 14 amino acids. Germline CDR1 and CDR2: DFQATT and SNEGSKA (reference sequence). With 5 bases removed from V and 4 bases from J, the gap between germline ends came to 15 bases. The CDR3 loop is CSALGLDTYNEQFF. Written as DNA, the CDR3 is TGCAGTGCTTTAGGACTGGATACGTACAATGAGCAGTTCTTC.

The rearrangement uses TRBV9 and TRBJ1-2; no reliable D call. Germline V gene sequence: CDR1 SGDLS, CDR2 YYNGEE. Trimming pared 4 bases from V and 0 bases from J, leaving 10 bases between. The CDR3 runs 14 residues. DNA for the CDR3: TGTGCCAGCAGCTTGGTCTCCGCTAACTATGGCTACACCTTC. It encodes CASSLVSANYGYTF.

This clonotype was counted ten times or more. This rearrangement joins TRBV12-3 or TRBV12-4 to TRBJ1-2; 7 positions match TRBD1. V was pared by 5 bases and J by 3 bases, with 3 bases of the junction left unmatched. CDR3 length: 13 amino acids. CDR3 residues: CASSPQGDYGYTF. CDR3 DNA sequence: TGTGCCAGCAGTCCTCAGGGGGACTATGGCTACACCTTC.

V gene TRBV12-3 or TRBV12-4 combines with J gene TRBJ2-5; TRBD2 is a possible D gene (6 bases). The CDR3 is 17 amino acids. V was clipped by 3 bases and J by 2 bases, with 19 bases between them. CDR3 in DNA: TGTGCCAGCAGTTTGCGGGGAATCGGCACCTTTCAAGAGACCCAGTACTTC. Amino acid sequence: CASSLRGIGTFQETQYF.

V usage is TRBV24-1 and J usage is TRBJ1-5, with 12 bases that match TRBD1. Germline V gene data show CDR1 as KGHDR and CDR2 as SFDVKD. The J segment lost 6 bases and the V segment lost 3 bases, leaving 5 bases of the junction unmatched. CDR3 length: 16 amino acids. DNA for the CDR3: TGTGCCACCAGTGATCCGGGACAGGGGGCCCGTCAGCCCCAGCATTTT. This gives the protein CATSDPGQGARQPQHF.

In nucleotides, the CDR3 is TGTGCCAGCGGGGTGGAGGCTGGGGCCAACGTCCTGACTTTC. It yields the protein CASGVEAGANVLTF. This chain uses TRBV7-3 with TRBJ2-6; tentative D call: TRBD2 (5 bases). Trimming cost V 8 bases and J 2 bases, with 10 bases left between them. Germline lookup yields CDR1 SGHTA and CDR2 FQGTGA. The CDR3 runs to 14 residues.

This chain connects TRBV7-9 to TRBJ1-6; D gene ambiguous. Germline assignment: CDR1 SEHNR and CDR2 FQNEAQ (reference sequence). The V gene lost 4 bases and the J gene lost 5 bases, with 9 bases spanning the gap. The CDR3 runs to 14 residues. The CDR3 region is CASSSLLDNSPLHF. CDR3 DNA: TGTGCCAGCAGCTCGTTACTTGATAATTCACCCCTCCACTTT.

The chain joins TRBV12-3 or TRBV12-4 to TRBJ1-2; no definite D call. The V gene lost 5 bases and the J gene lost 7 bases, with 8 bases spanning the gap. This CDR3 comprises 11 residues. This CDR3 reads CASSVGIGYTF. For the CDR3, the DNA is TGTGCCAGCAGTGTGGGCATTGGCTACACCTTC.

In its sample, this clonotype was seen once. The chain links TRBV7-2 to TRBJ2-3, with 9 bases lining up with TRBD2. Unmatched junction bases numbered 10, after V lost 5 bases and J lost 4 bases. The CDR3 sequence is 16 residues long. Germline CDR1 reads SGHTA; CDR2 reads FQGNSA. The CDR3 region is CASSLLAGVGSDTQYF. CDR3 DNA: TGTGCCAGCAGCCTTTTAGCGGGAGTAGGGTCAGATACGCAGTATTTT.

The chain joins TRBV18 to TRBJ2-7; D is possibly TRBD1 (5 bases). This CDR3 is 14 amino acids long. V lost 3 bases and J lost 7, with 16 bases in between. CDR1 KGHSH and CDR2 LQKENI come from the germline V gene. CDR3 residues: CASSPTQGNREQYV. CDR3 coding DNA: TGTGCCAGCTCACCTACCCAGGGAAATCGGGAGCAGTACGTC.

There are a few counts of this clonotype. This chain links TRBV25-1 with TRBJ1-1; D possibly corresponds to TRBD1 (5 bases). The CDR3 has 15 residues. Germline V gene lookup returns CDR1 MGHDK and CDR2 SYGVNS. Between the trimmed V and J ends, which lost 1 base and 1 base, there was a span of 10 bases. The CDR3 sequence is CASSEWGRENTEAFF. For the CDR3, the DNA is TGTGCCAGCAGTGAATGGGGCAGGGAGAACACTGAAGCTTTCTTT.

The table lists this clonotype with a few counts. This chain uses TRBV29-1 with TRBJ2-4; D is tentatively TRBD1 or TRBD2 (5 bases each). Trimming pared 7 bases from V and 0 bases from J, leaving 19 bases between. The CDR3 runs 16 residues. Germline CDR1 reads SQVTM; CDR2 reads ANQGSEA. The chain's CDR3 is CSAFGASSIAKNIQYF. Written as DNA, the CDR3 is TGCAGCGCATTCGGGGCTAGCTCGATAGCCAAAAACATTCAGTACTTC.

This clonotype turned up a few times. V gene TRBV19 combines with J gene TRBJ2-2; unclear D gene. The germline gives CDR1 LNHDA, CDR2 SQIVND (reference sequence). This CDR3 comprises 14 residues. The V and J ends lost 1 base and 7 bases respectively, with 10 bases between them. CDR3 in amino acids: CASSIVFTDGELFF. DNA for the CDR3: TGTGCCAGTAGTATAGTCTTTACCGACGGGGAGCTGTTTTTT.

This clonotype has more than one count but fewer than ten. The rearrangement links TRBV27 to TRBJ2-6; 9 bases align to TRBD2. Trimming removed 4 bases from V and 0 bases from J; junction bases left unmatched: 19. CDR3 length: 22 amino acids. Germline lookup yields CDR1 MNHEY and CDR2 SMNVEV (reference sequence). The CDR3 DNA sequence: TGTGCCAGCAGTTCACGACAAGGCGGGGGGGGCCGCACTTACTCTGGGGCCAACGTCCTGACTTTC. Protein: CASSSRQGGGGRTYSGANVLTF.